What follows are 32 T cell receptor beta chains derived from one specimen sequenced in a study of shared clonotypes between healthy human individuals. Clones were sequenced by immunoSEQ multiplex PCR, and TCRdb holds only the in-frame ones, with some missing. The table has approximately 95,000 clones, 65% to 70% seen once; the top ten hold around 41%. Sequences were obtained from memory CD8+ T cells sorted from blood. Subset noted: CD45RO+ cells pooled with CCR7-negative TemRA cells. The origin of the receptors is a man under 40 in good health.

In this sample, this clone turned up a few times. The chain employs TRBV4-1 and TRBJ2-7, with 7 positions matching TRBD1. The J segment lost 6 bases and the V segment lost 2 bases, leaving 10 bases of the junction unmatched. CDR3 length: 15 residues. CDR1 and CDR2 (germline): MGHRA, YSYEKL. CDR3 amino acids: CASSQSGTAYSEQYF. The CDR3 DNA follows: TGCGCCAGCAGCCAATCTGGGACAGCTTACTCCGAGCAGTACTTC.

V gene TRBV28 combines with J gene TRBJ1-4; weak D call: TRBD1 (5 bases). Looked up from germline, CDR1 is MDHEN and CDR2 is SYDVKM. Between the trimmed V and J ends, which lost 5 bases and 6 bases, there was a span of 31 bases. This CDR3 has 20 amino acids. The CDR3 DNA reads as TGTGCCAGCAGTCCCCTCATTAGAAGACAGCCCGGCTACTCCGATGAAAAACTGTTTTTT. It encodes CASSPLIRRQPGYSDEKLFF.

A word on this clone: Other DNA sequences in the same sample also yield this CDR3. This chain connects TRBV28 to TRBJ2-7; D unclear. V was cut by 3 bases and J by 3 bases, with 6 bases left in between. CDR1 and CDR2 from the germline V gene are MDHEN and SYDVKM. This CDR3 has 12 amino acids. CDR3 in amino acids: CASSFSDYEQYF. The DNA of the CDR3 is TGTGCCAGCAGTTTCTCCGACTACGAGCAGTACTTC.

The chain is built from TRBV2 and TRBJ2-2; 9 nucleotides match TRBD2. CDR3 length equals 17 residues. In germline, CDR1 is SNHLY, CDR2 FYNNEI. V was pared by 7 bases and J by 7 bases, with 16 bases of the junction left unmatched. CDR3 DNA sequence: TGTGCCAGCAACACCCTAACGGCGGGAGGGCCAAGCGGGGAGCTGTTTTTT. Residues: CASNTLTAGGPSGELFF.

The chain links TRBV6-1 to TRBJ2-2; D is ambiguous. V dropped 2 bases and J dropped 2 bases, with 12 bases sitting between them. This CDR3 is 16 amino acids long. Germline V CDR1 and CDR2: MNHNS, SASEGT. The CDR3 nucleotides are TGTGCCAGCAGTGAATATGTGACGTATAACACCGGGGAGCTGTTTTTT. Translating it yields CASSEYVTYNTGELFF.

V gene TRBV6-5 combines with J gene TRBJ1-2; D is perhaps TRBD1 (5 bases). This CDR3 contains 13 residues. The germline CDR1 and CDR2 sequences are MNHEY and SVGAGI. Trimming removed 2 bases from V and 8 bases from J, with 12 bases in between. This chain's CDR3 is CASSYRGEGGYTF. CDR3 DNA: TGTGCCAGCAGTTACAGGGGCGAAGGAGGCTACACCTTC.

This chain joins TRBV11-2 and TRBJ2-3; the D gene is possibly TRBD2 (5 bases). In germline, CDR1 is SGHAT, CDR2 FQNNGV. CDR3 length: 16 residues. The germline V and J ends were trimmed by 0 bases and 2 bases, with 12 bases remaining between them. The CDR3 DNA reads TGTGCCAGCAGCTTAGATTGGACTTACCTCACAGATACGCAGTATTTT. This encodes CASSLDWTYLTDTQYF. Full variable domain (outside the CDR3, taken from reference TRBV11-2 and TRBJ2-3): EAGVAQSPRYKIIEKRQSVAFWCNPISGHATLYWYQQILGQGPKLLIQFQNNGVVDDSQLPKDRFSAERLKGVDSTLKIQPAKLEDSAVYLCASSLDWTYLTDTQYFGPGTRLTVL.

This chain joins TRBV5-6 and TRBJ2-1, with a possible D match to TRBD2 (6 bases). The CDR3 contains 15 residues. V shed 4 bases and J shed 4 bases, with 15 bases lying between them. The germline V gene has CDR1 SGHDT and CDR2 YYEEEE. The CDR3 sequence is CASSRPTRVYNEQFF. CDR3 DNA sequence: TGTGCCAGCAGCCGCCCGACTAGGGTTTACAATGAGCAGTTCTTC.

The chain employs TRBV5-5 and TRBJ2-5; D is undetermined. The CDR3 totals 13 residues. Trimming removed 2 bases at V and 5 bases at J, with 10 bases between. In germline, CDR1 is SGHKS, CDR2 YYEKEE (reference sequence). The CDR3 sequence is CASSLGPPETQYF. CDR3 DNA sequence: TGTGCCAGCAGCTTAGGCCCGCCGGAGACCCAGTACTTC.

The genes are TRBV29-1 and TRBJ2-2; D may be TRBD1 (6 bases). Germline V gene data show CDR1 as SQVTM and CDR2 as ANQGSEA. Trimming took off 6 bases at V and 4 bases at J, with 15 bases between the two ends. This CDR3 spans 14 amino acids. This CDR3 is CSVLGQSSTGELFF. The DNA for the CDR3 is TGCAGCGTCCTCGGACAGTCGAGCACCGGGGAGCTGTTTTTT.

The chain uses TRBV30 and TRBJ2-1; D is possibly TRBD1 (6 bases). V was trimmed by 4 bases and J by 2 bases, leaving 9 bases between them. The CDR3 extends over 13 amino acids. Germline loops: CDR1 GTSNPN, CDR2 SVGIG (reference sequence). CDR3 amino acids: CAWTGAAYNEQFF. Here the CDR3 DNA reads TGTGCCTGGACAGGGGCAGCCTACAATGAGCAGTTCTTC. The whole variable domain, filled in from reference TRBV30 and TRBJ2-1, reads SQTIHQWPATLVQPVGSPLSLECTVEGTSNPNLYWYRQAAGRGLQLLFYSVGIGQISSEVPQNLSASRPQDRQFILSSKKLLLSDSGFYLCAWTGAAYNEQFFGPGTRLTVL.

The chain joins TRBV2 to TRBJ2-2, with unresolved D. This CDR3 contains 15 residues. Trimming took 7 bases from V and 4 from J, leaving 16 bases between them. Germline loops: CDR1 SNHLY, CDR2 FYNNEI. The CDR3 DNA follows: TGTGCCAGCAAAGGTACGGATACTGTCACCGGGGAGCTGTTTTTT. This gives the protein CASKGTDTVTGELFF.

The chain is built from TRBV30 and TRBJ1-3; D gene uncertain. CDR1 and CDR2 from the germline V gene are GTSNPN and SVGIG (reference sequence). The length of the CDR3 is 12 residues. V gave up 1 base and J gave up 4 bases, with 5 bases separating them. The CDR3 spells CAWSGRGNTIYF. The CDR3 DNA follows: TGTGCCTGGAGTGGCAGGGGAAACACCATATATTTT.

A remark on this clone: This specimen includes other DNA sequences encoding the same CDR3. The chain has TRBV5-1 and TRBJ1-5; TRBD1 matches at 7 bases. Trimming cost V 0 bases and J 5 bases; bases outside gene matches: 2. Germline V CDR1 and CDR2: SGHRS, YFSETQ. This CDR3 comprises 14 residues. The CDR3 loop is CASSLGQGDQPQHF. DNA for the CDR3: TGCGCCAGCAGCTTGGGCCAGGGGGATCAGCCCCAGCATTTT.

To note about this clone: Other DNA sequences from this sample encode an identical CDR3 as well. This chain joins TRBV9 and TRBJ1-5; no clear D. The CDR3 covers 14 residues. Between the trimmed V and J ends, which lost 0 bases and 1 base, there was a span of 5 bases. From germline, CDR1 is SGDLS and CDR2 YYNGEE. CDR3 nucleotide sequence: TGTGCCAGCAGCGTAGGTGGGAGCAATCAGCCCCAGCATTTT. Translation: CASSVGGSNQPQHF.

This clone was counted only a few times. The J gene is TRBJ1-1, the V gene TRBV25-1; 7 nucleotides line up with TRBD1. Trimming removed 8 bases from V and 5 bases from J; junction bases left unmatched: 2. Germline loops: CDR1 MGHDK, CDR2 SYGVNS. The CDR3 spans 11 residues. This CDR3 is CASATGTEAFF. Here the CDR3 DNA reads TGTGCCAGCGCGACAGGGACTGAAGCTTTCTTT.

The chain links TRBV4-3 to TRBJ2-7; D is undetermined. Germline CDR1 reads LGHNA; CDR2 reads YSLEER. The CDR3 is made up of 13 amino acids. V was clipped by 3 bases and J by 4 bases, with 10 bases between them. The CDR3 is CASSQNTAYEQYF. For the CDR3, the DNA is TGCGCCAGCAGCCAGAACACGGCTTACGAGCAGTACTTC.

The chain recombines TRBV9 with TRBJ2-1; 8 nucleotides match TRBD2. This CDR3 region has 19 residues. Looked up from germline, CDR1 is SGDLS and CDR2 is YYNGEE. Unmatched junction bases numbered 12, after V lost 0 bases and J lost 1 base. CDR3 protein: CASSVDIGTGTSSYNEQFF. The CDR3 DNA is TGTGCCAGCAGCGTAGATATTGGGACGGGGACTAGTTCCTACAATGAGCAGTTCTTC. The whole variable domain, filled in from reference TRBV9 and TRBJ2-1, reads DSGVTQTPKHLITATGQRVTLRCSPRSGDLSVYWYQQSLDQGLQFLIQYYNGEERAKGNILERFSAQQFPDLHSELNLSSLELGDSALYFCASSVDIGTGTSSYNEQFFGPGTRLTVL.

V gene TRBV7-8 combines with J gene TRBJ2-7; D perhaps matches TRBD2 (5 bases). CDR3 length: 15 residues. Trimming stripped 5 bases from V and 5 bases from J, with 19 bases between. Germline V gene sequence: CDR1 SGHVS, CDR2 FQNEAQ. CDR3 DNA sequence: TGTGCCAGCAGCCCCACAGTGGGAGCCCGAGACGAGCAGTACTTC. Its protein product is CASSPTVGARDEQYF.

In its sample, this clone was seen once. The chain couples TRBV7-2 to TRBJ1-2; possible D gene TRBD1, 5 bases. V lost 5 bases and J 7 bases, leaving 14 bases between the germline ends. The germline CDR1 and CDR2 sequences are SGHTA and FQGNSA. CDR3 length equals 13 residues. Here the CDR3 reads CASSPSGVGGYTF. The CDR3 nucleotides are TGTGCCAGCAGCCCCTCGGGGGTCGGTGGCTACACCTTC. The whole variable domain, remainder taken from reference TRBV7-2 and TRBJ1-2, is GAGVSQSPSNKVTEKGKDVELRCDPISGHTALYWYRQSLGQGLEFLIYFQGNSAPDKSGLPSDRFSAERTGGSVSTLTIQRTQQEDSAVYLCASSPSGVGGYTFGSGTRLTVV.

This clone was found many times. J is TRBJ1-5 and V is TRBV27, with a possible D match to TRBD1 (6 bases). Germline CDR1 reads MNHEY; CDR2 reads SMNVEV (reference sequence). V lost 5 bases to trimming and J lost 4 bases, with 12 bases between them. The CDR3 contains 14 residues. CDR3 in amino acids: CASSGGARNQPQHF. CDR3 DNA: TGTGCCAGCAGTGGGGGGGCGCGAAATCAGCCCCAGCATTTT.

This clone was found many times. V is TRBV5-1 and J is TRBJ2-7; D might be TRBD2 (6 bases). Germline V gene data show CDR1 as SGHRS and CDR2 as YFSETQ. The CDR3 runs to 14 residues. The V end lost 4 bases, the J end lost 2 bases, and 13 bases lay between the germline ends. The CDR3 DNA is TGCGCCAGCAGCCTCGGGACTGACACCTACGAGCAGTACTTC. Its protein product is CASSLGTDTYEQYF. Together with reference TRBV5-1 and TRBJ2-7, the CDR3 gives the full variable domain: KAGVTQTPRYLIKTRGQQVTLSCSPISGHRSVSWYQQTPGQGLQFLFEYFSETQRNKGNFPGRFSGRQFSNSRSEMNVSTLELGDSALYLCASSLGTDTYEQYFGPGTRLTVT.

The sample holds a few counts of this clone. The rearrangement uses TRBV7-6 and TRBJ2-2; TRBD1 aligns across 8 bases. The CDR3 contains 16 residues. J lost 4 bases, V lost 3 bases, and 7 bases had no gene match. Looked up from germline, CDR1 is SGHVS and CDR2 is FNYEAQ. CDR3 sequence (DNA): TGTGCCAGCAGCTTCACAGGGGGACCGGGCACCGGGGAGCTGTTTTTT. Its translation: CASSFTGGPGTGELFF.

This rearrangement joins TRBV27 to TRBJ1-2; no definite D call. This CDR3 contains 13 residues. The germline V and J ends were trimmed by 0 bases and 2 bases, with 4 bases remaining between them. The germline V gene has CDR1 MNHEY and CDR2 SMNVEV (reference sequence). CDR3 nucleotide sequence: TGTGCCAGCAGTTTATCACCCAACTATGGCTACACCTTC. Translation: CASSLSPNYGYTF.

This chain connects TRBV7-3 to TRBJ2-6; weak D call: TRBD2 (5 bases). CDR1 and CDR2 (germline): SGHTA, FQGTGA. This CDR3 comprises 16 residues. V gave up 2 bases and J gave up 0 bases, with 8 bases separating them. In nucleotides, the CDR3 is TGTGCCAGCAGCTTATTGGGGAGCTCTGGGGCCAACGTCCTGACTTTC. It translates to CASSLLGSSGANVLTF. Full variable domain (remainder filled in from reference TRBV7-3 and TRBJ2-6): GAGVSQTPSNKVTEKGKYVELRCDPISGHTALYWYRQSLGQGPEFLIYFQGTGAADDSGLPNDRFFAVRPEGSVSTLKIQRTERGDSAVYLCASSLLGSSGANVLTFGAGSRLTVL.

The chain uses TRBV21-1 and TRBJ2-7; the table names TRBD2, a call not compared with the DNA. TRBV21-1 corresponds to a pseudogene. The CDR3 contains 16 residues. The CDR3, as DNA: TGTGCCAGCAGCAAAGTAGCCGGGGCACTAGCGTTCGAGCAGTACTTC. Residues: CASSKVAGALAFEQYF.

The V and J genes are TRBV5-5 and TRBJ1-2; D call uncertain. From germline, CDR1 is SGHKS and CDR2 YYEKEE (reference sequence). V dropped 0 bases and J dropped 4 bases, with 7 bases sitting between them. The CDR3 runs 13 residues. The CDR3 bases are TGTGCCAGCAGCTTGGACCGAGCCTATGGCTACACCTTC. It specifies CASSLDRAYGYTF. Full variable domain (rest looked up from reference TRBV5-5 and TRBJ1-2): DAGVTQSPTHLIKTRGQQVTLRCSPISGHKSVSWYQQVLGQGPQFIFQYYEKEERGRGNFPDRFSARQFPNYSSELNVNALLLGDSALYLCASSLDRAYGYTFGSGTRLTVV.

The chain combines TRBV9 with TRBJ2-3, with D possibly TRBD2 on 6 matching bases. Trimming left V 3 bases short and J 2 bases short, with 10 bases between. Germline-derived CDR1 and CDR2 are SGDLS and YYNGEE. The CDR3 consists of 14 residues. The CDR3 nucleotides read TGTGCCAGCAGCGGGCGGGAACTCACAGATACGCAGTATTTT. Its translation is CASSGRELTDTQYF.

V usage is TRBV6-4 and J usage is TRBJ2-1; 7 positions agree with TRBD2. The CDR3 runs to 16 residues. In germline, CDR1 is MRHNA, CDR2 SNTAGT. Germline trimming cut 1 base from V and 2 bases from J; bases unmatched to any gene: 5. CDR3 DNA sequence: TGTGCCAGCAGTGACTATGCGGGAGCGGCCTACAATGAGCAGTTCTTC. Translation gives CASSDYAGAAYNEQFF.

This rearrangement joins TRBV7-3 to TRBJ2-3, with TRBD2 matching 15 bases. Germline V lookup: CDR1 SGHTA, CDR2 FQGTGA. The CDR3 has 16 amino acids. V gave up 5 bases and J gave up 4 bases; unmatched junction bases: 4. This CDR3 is CASSPGLAGGSDTQYF. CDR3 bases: TGTGCCAGCAGCCCCGGACTAGCGGGAGGGTCAGATACGCAGTATTTT.

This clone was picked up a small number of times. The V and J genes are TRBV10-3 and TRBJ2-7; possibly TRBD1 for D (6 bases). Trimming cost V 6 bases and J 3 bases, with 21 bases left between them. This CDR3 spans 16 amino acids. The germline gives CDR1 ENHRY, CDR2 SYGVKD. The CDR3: CAISSPSGTHYYEQYF. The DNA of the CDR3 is TGTGCCATCAGCTCCCCTTCGGGGACACACTACTACGAGCAGTACTTC.

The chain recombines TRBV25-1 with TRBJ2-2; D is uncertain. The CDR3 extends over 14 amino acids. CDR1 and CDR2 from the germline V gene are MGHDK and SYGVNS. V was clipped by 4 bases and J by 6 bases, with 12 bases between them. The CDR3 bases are TGTGCCAGCAGTGGCCCGTCTGCGGCCGGGGAGCTGTTTTTT. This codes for CASSGPSAAGELFF. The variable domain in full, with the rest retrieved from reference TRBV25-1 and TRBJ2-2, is EADIYQTPRYLVIGTGKKITLECSQTMGHDKMYWYQQDPGMELHLIHYSYGVNSTEKGDLSSESTVSRIRTEHFPLTLESARPSHTSQYLCASSGPSAAGELFFGEGSRLTVL.